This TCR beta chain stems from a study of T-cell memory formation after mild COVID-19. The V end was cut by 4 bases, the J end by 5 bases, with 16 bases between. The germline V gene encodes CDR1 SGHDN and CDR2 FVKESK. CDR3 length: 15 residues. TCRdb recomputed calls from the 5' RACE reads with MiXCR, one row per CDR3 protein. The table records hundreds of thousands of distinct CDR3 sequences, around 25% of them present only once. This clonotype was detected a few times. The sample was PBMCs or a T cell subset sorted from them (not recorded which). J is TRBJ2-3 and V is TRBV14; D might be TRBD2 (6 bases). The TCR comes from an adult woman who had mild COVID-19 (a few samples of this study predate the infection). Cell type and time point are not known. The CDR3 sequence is CASSLLEGGKDTQYF. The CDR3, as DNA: TGTGCCAGCAGCCTCTTGGAGGGCGGGAAAGATACGCAGTATTTT.